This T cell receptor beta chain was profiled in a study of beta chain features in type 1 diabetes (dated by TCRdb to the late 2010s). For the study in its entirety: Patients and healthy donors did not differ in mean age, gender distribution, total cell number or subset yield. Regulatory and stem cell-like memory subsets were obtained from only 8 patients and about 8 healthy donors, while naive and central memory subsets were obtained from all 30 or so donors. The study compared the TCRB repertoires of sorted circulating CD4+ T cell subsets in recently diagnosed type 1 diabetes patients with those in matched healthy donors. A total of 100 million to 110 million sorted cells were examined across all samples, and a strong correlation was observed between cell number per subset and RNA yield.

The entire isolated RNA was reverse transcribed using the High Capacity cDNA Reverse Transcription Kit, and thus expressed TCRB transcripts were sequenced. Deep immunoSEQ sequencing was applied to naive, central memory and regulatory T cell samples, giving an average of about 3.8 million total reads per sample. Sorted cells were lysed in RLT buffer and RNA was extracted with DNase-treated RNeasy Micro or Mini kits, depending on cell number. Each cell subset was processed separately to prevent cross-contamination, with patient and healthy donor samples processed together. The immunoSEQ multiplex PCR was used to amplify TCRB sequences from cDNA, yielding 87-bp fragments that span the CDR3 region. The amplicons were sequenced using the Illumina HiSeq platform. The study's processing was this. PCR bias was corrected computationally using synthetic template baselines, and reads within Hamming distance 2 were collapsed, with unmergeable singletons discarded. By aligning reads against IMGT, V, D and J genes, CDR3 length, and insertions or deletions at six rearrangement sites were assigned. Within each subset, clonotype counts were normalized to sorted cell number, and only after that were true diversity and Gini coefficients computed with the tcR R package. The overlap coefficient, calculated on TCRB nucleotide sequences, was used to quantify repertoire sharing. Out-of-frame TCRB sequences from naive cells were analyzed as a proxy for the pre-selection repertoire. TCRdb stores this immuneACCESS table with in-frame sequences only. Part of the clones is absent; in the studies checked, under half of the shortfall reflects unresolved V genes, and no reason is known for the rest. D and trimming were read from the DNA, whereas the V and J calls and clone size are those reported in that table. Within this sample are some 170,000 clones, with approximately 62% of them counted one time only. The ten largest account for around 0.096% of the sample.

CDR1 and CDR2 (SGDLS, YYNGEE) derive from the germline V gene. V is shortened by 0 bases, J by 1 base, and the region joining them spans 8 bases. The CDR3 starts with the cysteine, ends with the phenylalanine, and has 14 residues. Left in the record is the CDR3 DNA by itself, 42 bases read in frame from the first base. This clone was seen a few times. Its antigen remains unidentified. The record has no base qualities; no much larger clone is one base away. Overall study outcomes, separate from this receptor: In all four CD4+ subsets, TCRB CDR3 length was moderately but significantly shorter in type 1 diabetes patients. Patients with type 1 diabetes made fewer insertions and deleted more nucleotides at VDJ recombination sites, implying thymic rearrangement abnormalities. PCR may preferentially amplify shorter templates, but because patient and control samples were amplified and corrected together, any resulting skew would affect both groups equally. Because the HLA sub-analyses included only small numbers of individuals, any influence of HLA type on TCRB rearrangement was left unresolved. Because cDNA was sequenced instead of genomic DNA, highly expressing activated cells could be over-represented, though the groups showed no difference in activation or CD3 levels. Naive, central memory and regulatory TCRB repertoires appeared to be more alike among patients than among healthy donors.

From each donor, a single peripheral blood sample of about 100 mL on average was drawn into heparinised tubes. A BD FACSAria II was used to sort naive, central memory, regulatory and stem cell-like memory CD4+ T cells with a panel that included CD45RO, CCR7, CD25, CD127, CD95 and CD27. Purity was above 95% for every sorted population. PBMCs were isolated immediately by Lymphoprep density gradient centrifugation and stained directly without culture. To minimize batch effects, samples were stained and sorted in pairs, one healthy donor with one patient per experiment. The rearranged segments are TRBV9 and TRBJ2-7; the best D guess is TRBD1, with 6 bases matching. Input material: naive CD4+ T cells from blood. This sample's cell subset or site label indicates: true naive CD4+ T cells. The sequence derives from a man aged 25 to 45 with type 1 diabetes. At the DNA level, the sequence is TGTGCCAGCAGCGTAGACAGGGAGTCCTACGAGCAGTACTTC. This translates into CASSVDRESYEQYF.